This TCR beta chain was documented in a study of tissue T cells after allogeneic stem cell transplantation. TCRbeta CDR3 was sequenced at survey depth with template counts. Generated by immunoSEQ multiplex PCR, the TCRdb table keeps only in-frame clones and is missing some. The sample yields approximately 2,900 clones, under 75% seen once. CDR1 is LGHDT and CDR2 is YNNKEL in the germline V gene (reference sequence). After removal of 4 bases from V and 5 bases from J, the junction contained 3 bases not matched to a gene. The CDR3 length is 13 residues. Overall study results and limits: TCR repertoires tracked anatomic similarity, regardless of disease or transplant status. Alloreactivity or antigen specificity of tissue TCRs was not determined; some clones might be host cells. Across patients, clones rarely overlapped, yet motif clusters were shared tissue-specifically.

By share of the sample, this clone is large (0.1 to 1%). Its antigen is still unknown. Enrolled prospectively were adult allogeneic hematopoietic cell transplant recipients whose graft-versus-host disease was steroid-refractory. The material sequenced was descending colon tissue, taken at autopsy. The chain couples TRBV3-1 (or the pseudogene TRBV3-2) to TRBJ2-5; 8 positions match TRBD1. The receptor comes from a male patient at least 60 years old with steroid-refractory graft-versus-host disease after an allogeneic stem cell transplant. The graft donor may have given rise to some T cells. CDR3: CASSRDRMETQYF. The CDR3 DNA reads as TGTGCCAGCAGCCGGGACAGGATGGAGACCCAGTACTTC.